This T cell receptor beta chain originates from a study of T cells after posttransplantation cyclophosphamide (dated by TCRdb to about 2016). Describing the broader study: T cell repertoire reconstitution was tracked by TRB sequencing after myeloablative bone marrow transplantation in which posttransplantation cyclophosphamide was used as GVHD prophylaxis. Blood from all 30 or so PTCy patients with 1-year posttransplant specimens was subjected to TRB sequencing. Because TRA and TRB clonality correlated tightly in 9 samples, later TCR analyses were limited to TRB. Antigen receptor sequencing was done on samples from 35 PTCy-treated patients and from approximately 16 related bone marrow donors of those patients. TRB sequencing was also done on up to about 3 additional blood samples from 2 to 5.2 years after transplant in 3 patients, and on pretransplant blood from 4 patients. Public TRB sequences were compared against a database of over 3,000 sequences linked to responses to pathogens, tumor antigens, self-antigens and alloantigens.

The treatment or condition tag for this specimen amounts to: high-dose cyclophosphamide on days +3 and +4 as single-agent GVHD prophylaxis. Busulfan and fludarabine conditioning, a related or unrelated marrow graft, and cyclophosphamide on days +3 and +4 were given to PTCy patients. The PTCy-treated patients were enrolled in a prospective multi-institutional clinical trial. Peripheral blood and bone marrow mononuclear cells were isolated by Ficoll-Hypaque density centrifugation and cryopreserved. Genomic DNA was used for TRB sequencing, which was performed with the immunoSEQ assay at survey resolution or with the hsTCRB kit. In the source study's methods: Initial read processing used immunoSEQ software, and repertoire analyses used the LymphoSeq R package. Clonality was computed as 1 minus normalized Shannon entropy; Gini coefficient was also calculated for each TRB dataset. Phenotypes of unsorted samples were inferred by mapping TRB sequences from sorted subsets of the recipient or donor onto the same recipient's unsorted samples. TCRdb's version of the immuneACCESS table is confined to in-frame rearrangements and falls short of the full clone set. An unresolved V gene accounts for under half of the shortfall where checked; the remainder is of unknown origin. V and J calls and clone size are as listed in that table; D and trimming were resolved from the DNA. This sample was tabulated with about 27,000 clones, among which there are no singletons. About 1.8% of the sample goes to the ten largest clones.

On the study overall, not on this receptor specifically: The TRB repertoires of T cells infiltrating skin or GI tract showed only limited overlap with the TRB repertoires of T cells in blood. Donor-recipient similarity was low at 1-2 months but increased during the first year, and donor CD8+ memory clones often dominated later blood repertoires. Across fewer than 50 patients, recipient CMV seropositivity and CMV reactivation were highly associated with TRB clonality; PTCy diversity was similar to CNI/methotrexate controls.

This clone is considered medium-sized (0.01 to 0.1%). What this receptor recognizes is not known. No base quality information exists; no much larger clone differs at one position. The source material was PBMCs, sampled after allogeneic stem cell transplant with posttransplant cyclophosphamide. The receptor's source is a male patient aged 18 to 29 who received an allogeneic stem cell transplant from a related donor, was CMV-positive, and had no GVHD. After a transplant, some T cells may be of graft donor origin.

The nucleotide sequence is TGTGCCAGCTCACCGGGACAGGCTCTTTATAGCAATCAGCCCCAGCATTTT. This gives the protein CASSPGQALYSNQPQHF. In this chain, TRBV18 is recombined with TRBJ1-5, with TRBD1 identical over 8 junction bases. From the cysteine up to the phenylalanine, the CDR3 has a length of 17 residues. Just the 51-base CDR3 DNA is kept, in frame starting at base 1. CDR1 is given as KGHSH and CDR2 as LQKENI, both from the germline V gene. V and J are trimmed by 3 bases and 0 bases, and the gene matches miss 7 bases of the junction.